These 22 T cell receptor beta chains share one sample of origin, sequenced in a study of persistence of HIV-infected CD4 T cells. This was the immunoSEQ version 4 assay in survey mode. Sequencing used immunoSEQ multiplex PCR; TCRdb keeps in-frame clones, though not all of them. The sample shows approximately 46,000 clones, around 89% of them seen only once. Nonspecific anti-CD3/anti-CD28 bead stimulation represents the broad CD4+ T cell repertoire. CD4+ T cells upregulating both CD40 ligand and CD69 were sorted as responding cells. No antigen is known for these receptors. This specimen was CD4+ T cells sorted from PBMCs after approximately 19-hour stimulation, taken from a patient who received antiretroviral therapy. The source of these receptors is an adult woman with HIV who was CMV-seropositive.

The chain carries TRBV5-8 and TRBJ1-2; TRBD1 matches 7 bases. The germline gives CDR1 SGHTS, CDR2 YDEGEE. CDR3 size: 13 residues. V lost 4 bases to trimming and J lost 7 bases; unmatched junction nucleotides: 7. CDR3 sequence reads: CASSVTGFFGYTF. DNA of the CDR3: TGTGCCAGCAGCGTGACAGGGTTTTTTGGCTACACCTTC.

The sample holds one count of this clone. V gene TRBV28 combines with J gene TRBJ1-4; D call uncertain. The length of the CDR3 is 13 residues. Trimming took 4 bases from V and 6 from J, leaving 9 bases between them. Germline V gene sequence: CDR1 MDHEN, CDR2 SYDVKM. DNA for the CDR3: TGTGCCAGCAGTTCCTCATTCGATGAAAAACTGTTTTTT. This sequence encodes CASSSSFDEKLFF.

This chain uses TRBV10-3 with TRBJ2-7; the match to TRBD2 covers 9 bases. The CDR3 is made up of 15 amino acids. V lost 2 bases and J lost 4; bases outside the gene matches: 6. From germline, CDR1 is ENHRY and CDR2 SYGVKD. As DNA, the CDR3 is TGTGCCATCAGTGAGCCTAGCGGGGCGAGGTACGAGCAGTACTTC. This gives the protein CAISEPSGARYEQYF.

This clone was picked up one time. This chain links TRBV4-3 with TRBJ1-2; perhaps TRBD1 as D (6 bases). Between the trimmed V and J ends, which lost 0 bases and 4 bases, there was a span of 12 bases. Germline assignment: CDR1 LGHNA and CDR2 YSLEER. The CDR3 runs to 15 residues. CDR3 bases: TGCGCCAGCAGCCAAGATTATGGACAGCCCTATGGCTACACCTTC. Translating it yields CASSQDYGQPYGYTF.

In its sample, this clone was seen a few times. V is TRBV2 and J is TRBJ1-4, with D possibly TRBD1 on 5 matching bases. Germline V gene lookup returns CDR1 SNHLY and CDR2 FYNNEI. V lost 5 bases, J lost 8 bases, and 12 bases lay in between. The CDR3 consists of 13 residues. This CDR3 reads CASSLTVGEKLFF. The DNA for the CDR3 is TGTGCCAGCAGTTTGACAGTTGGGGAAAAACTGTTTTTT.

V and J are TRBV10-3 and TRBJ2-3; 8 bases match TRBD2. V was pared by 7 bases and J by 1 base, with 4 bases of the junction left unmatched. This CDR3 spans 14 amino acids. CDR1 and CDR2 (germline): ENHRY, SYGVKD. The CDR3 DNA reads TGTGCCATCACGGGGGGGCCGGGCACAGATACGCAGTATTTT. Amino acid sequence: CAITGGPGTDTQYF.

The rearrangement uses TRBV24-1 and TRBJ2-3, with TRBD2 matching over 10 bases. The ends lost 4 bases at V and 0 bases at J; junction bases unmatched: 9. This CDR3 is 18 amino acids long. Germline V CDR1 and CDR2: KGHDR, SFDVKD. The CDR3 protein is CATSDLGGSGGSTDTQYF. The CDR3 nucleotides are TGTGCCACCAGTGACCTCGGGGGTAGCGGGGGGAGCACAGATACGCAGTATTTT.

The J gene is TRBJ1-1, the V gene TRBV20-1; 7 positions agree with TRBD1. The germline CDR1 and CDR2 sequences are DFQATT and SNEGSKA (reference sequence). Trimming removed 6 bases from V and 6 bases from J; junction bases left unmatched: 4. The CDR3 has 11 amino acids. The CDR3 loop reads CSASGQAEAFF. The CDR3 DNA follows: TGCAGTGCCTCCGGACAGGCTGAAGCTTTCTTT.

The chain uses TRBV24-1 and TRBJ2-1; D is possibly TRBD1 or TRBD2 (5 bases each). Germline CDR1 reads KGHDR; CDR2 reads SFDVKD. Trimming took off 5 bases at V and 5 bases at J, with 24 bases between the two ends. The CDR3 sequence is 18 residues long. The CDR3 sequence is CATSVSGKKGRNHNEQFF. CDR3 nucleotide sequence: TGTGCCACCAGTGTTTCGGGTAAAAAGGGACGGAACCACAATGAGCAGTTCTTC.

The chain uses TRBV5-4 and TRBJ2-5; 7 positions match TRBD2. The germline CDR1 and CDR2 sequences are SGHNT and YYREEE (reference sequence). This CDR3 spans 15 amino acids. After removal of 5 bases from V and 5 bases from J, the junction contained 12 bases not matched to a gene. The chain's CDR3 is CASSSPSGPGETQYF. The CDR3 region has the DNA TGTGCCAGCAGTTCGCCTAGCGGTCCTGGGGAGACCCAGTACTTC.

This clone was seen a few times. The gene calls are TRBV11-3 and TRBJ1-1; no definite D call. The CDR3 has 12 residues. The germline V and J ends were trimmed by 3 bases and 3 bases, with 5 bases remaining between them. Germline loops: CDR1 SGHNT, CDR2 YENEEA. The CDR3 sequence is CASSFGDTEAFF. The CDR3 bases are TGTGCCAGCAGCTTCGGGGACACTGAAGCTTTCTTT.

V usage is TRBV14 and J usage is TRBJ2-1; D is unresolved. V lost 0 bases to trimming and J lost 0 bases, with 15 bases between them. CDR3 size: 18 residues. Germline V gene lookup returns CDR1 SGHDN and CDR2 FVKESK. The CDR3 nucleotides are TGTGCCAGCAGCCAAGATCTTAGGCGGAAGAGCTCCTACAATGAGCAGTTCTTC. The encoded protein is CASSQDLRRKSSYNEQFF. The variable domain in full, completed from reference TRBV14 and TRBJ2-1, reads EAGVTQFPSHSVIEKGQTVTLRCDPISGHDNLYWYRRVMGKEIKFLLHFVKESKQDESGMPNNRFLAERTGGTYSTLKVQPAELEDSGVYFCASSQDLRRKSSYNEQFFGPGTRLTVL.

The rearrangement links TRBV9 to TRBJ1-6, with a tentative D call TRBD1 (6 bases). The CDR3 has 15 amino acids. The V end was cut by 2 bases, the J end by 7 bases, with 13 bases between. In germline, CDR1 is SGDLS, CDR2 YYNGEE. The CDR3 loop reads CASSVLEGGNSPLHF. In DNA, the CDR3 is TGTGCCAGCAGCGTTCTTGAGGGGGGGAATTCACCCCTCCACTTT.

The genes are TRBV19 and TRBJ2-7, with 9 bases aligning to TRBD1. Germline V lookup: CDR1 LNHDA, CDR2 SQIVND (reference sequence). V lost 7 bases and J lost 9; bases outside the gene matches: 13. CDR3 size: 14 residues. This CDR3 is CASTPDGTGRLQYF. CDR3 in DNA: TGTGCCAGTACCCCTGACGGGACAGGGCGCCTGCAGTACTTC.

This chain connects TRBV6-2 or TRBV6-3 to TRBJ2-6; D is uncertain. Germline values: CDR1 MNHEY, CDR2 SVGEGT. The V and J ends lost 0 bases and 17 bases respectively, with 11 bases between them. The CDR3 is 12 residues long. The CDR3 DNA is TGTGCCAGCAGTTACTCGGGTGTGGCTTTGACTTTC. This encodes CASSYSGVALTF.

This rearrangement joins TRBV14 to TRBJ2-2; D gene ambiguous. The germline V gene encodes CDR1 SGHDN and CDR2 FVKESK. V was clipped by 5 bases and J by 3 bases, with 7 bases between them. This CDR3 region has 13 residues. The CDR3 DNA is TGTGCCAGCAGCGCCCAGTACACCGGGGAGCTGTTTTTT. It is translated as CASSAQYTGELFF.

This chain connects TRBV18 to TRBJ1-3; D possibly corresponds to TRBD1 (6 bases). From germline, CDR1 is KGHSH and CDR2 LQKENI. This CDR3 is built from 17 residues. Trimming removed 3 bases at V and 1 base at J, with 16 bases between. The CDR3 sequence: CASSPYRTDGSGNTIYF. The CDR3 nucleotides are TGTGCCAGCTCACCCTACAGGACAGATGGATCTGGAAACACCATATATTTT.

V usage is TRBV6-4 and J usage is TRBJ2-2; 12 bases are a match to TRBD2. The CDR3 runs to 17 residues. V lost 2 bases to trimming and J lost 5 bases; unmatched junction nucleotides: 6. Germline V gives CDR1 MRHNA, CDR2 SNTAGT. The CDR3 protein is CASSDHPGTSGTGELFF. As DNA, the CDR3 is TGTGCCAGCAGTGACCACCCCGGGACTAGCGGGACCGGGGAGCTGTTTTTT.

The chain couples TRBV5-4 to TRBJ1-1, with 10 nucleotides matching TRBD1. Germline V lookup: CDR1 SGHNT, CDR2 YYREEE (reference sequence). The CDR3 has 13 amino acids. Germline trimming cut 4 bases from V and 10 bases from J; bases unmatched to any gene: 7. The CDR3 protein is CASSPGTGAGAFF. The CDR3 DNA reads as TGTGCCAGCAGCCCCGGGACAGGGGCCGGAGCTTTCTTT.

This chain uses TRBV5-5 with TRBJ2-1, with TRBD2 matching over 10 bases. CDR1 SGHKS and CDR2 YYEKEE come from the germline V gene (reference sequence). With V trimmed by 1 base and J by 7 bases, 5 bases remained unmatched. The CDR3 length is 15 residues. This chain's CDR3 is CASSLWLAGANEQFF. The CDR3 DNA sequence: TGTGCCAGCAGCTTGTGGCTAGCGGGAGCAAATGAGCAGTTCTTC.

The sample holds a few counts of this clone. The J gene is TRBJ2-3, the V gene TRBV30; perhaps TRBD2 as D (5 bases). V dropped 0 bases and J dropped 7 bases, with 17 bases sitting between them. Germline V gene data show CDR1 as GTSNPN and CDR2 as SVGIG (reference sequence). The CDR3 totals 15 residues. CDR3 sequence (DNA): TGTGCCTGGAGTGTGCGAGGGTTGGGTGCAAATACGCAGTATTTT. Translating it yields CAWSVRGLGANTQYF.

The gene calls are TRBV18 and TRBJ1-2; D gene unclear. Germline loops: CDR1 KGHSH, CDR2 LQKENI. V was pared by 1 base and J by 4 bases, with 13 bases between. The CDR3 loop spans 15 amino acids. The CDR3 DNA sequence: TGTGCCAGCTCACCACTAAGTTCGTTTCTCTATGGCTACACCTTC. It yields the protein CASSPLSSFLYGYTF.